The source of this TCR beta chain is a study of T cells after yellow fever vaccination. V shed 1 base, J shed 8 bases, and the junction held 11 bases outside the gene matches. The CDR3 extends over 17 amino acids. CDR1 and CDR2 (germline): LGHNA, YNFKEQ. TCRdb re-derived calls from the 5' RACE reads in MiXCR, one entry per CDR3 protein. Found here are hundreds of thousands of distinct CDR3 sequences, 6% to 8% of them singletons; the top ten hold over 14%. In this sample, this clonotype turned up a few times. The receptor was derived from a man between 25 and 39 years old who received the YFV17D yellow fever vaccine. V and J are TRBV4-2 and TRBJ2-1, with 10 bases identical to TRBD2. Specimen: PBMCs, collected 5 days after the yellow fever booster vaccination. The CDR3 nucleotides are TGTGCCAGCAGCCAAGTTGTGGCTAGCGGGAGTCACGATGAGCAGTTCTTC. Translating it yields CASSQVVASGSHDEQFF.